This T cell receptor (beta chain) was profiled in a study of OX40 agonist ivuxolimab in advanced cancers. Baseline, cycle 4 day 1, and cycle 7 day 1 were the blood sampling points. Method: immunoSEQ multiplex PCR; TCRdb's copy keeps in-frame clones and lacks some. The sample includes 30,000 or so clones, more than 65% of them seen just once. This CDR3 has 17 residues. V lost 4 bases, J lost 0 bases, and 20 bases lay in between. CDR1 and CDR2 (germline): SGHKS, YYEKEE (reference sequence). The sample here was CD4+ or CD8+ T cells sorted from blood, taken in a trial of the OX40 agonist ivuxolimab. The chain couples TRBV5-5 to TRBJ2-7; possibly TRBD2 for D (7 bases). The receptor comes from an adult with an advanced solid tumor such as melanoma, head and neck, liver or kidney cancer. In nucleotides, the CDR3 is TGTGCCAGCAGCCCGGCGGAGGGGGGGCCGATCTCCTACGAGCAGTACTTC. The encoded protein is CASSPAEGGPISYEQYF.